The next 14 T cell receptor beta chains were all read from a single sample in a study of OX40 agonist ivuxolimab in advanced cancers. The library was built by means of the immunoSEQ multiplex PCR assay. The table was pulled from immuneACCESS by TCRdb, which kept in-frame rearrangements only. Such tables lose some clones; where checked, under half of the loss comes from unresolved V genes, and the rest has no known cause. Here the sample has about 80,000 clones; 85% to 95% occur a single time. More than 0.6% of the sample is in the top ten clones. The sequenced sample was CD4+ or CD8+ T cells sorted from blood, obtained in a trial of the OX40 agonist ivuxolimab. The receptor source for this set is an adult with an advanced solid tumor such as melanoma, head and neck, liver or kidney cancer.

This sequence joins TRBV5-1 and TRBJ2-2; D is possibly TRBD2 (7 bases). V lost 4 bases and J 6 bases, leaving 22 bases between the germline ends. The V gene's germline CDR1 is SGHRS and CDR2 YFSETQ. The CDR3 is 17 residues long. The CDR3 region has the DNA TGCGCCAGCAGCGAGGCGGGGGCCATCCCCAACGCCGGGGAGCTGTTTTTT. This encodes CASSEAGAIPNAGELFF.

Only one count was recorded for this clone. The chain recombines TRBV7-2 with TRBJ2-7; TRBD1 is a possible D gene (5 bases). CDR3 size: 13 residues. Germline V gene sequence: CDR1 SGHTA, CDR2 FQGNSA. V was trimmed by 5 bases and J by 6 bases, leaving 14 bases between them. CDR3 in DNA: TGTGCCAGCAGCCCAGGGCCTTCCGGCGAGCAGTACTTC. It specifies CASSPGPSGEQYF.

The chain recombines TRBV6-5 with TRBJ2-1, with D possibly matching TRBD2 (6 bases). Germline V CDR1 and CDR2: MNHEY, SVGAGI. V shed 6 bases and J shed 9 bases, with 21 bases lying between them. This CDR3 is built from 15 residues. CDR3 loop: CASRHGTEGDIEQFF. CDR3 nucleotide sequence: TGTGCCAGCAGGCACGGTACGGAGGGAGATATTGAGCAGTTCTTC.

The CDR3 bases are TGCGCCAGCAGTCAATCGTCCCCGTCGAGACAGGCCCCCCTATATAGCAATCAGCCCCAGCATTTT. This encodes CASSQSSPSRQAPLYSNQPQHF. V and J are TRBV23-1 and TRBJ1-5; TRBD1 might be the D (6 bases). TRBV23-1 qualifies as an ORF whose function is uncertain. V was cut by 0 bases and J by 0 bases, with 27 bases left in between. There are 22 residues in the CDR3.

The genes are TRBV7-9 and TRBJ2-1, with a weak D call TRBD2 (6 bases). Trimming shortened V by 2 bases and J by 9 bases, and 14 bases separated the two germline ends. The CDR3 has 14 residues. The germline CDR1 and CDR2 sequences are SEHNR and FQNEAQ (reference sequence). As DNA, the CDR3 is TGTGCCAGCAGCTTATTGCGGGGACGGGGTGAGCAGTTCTTC. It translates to CASSLLRGRGEQFF.

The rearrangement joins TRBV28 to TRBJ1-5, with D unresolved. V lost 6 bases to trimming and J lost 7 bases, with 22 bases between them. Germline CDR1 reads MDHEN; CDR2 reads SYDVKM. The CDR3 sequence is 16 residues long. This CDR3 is CASSMTFSGVVQPQHF. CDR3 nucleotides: TGTGCCAGCAGCATGACCTTTTCAGGTGTAGTACAGCCCCAGCATTTT.

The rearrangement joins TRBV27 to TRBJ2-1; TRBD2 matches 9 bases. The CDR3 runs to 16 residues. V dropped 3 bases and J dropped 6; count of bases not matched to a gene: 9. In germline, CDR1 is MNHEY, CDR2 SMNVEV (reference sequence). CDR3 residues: CASSLFASGIVNEQFF. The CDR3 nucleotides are TGTGCCAGCAGTTTGTTTGCTAGCGGGATCGTCAATGAGCAGTTCTTC.

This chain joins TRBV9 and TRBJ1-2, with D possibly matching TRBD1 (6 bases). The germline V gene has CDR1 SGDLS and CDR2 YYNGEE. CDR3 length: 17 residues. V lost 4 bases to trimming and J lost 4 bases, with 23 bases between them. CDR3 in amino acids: CASSLETGGAIGYGYTF. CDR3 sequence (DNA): TGTGCCAGCAGCCTCGAGACAGGTGGGGCCATCGGCTATGGCTACACCTTC.

The CDR3 is CASSPGLAGNQETQYF. The CDR3 DNA is TGCGCCAGCAGCCCTGGACTAGCGGGGAATCAAGAGACCCAGTACTTC. The chain carries TRBV5-1 and TRBJ2-5, with 12 bases lining up with TRBD2. Germline V lookup: CDR1 SGHRS, CDR2 YFSETQ. Trimming took 4 bases from V and 2 from J; bases not matched to a gene: 6. The CDR3 length is 16 residues. Based on the CDR3 plus reference TRBV5-1 and TRBJ2-5, the full variable domain is KAGVTQTPRYLIKTRGQQVTLSCSPISGHRSVSWYQQTPGQGLQFLFEYFSETQRNKGNFPGRFSGRQFSNSRSEMNVSTLELGDSALYLCASSPGLAGNQETQYFGPGTRLLVL.

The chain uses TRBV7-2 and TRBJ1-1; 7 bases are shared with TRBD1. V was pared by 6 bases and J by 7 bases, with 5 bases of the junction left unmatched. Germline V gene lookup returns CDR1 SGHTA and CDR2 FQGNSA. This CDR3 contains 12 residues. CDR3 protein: CASRFQGGEAFF. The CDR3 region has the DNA TGTGCCAGCAGATTCCAGGGGGGTGAAGCTTTCTTT.

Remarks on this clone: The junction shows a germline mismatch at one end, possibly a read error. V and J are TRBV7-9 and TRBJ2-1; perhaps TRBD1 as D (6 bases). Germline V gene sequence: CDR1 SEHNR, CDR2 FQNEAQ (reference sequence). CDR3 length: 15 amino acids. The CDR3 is CANSQTGHSLDEQFF. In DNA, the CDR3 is TGTGCCAACAGCCAGACGGGACACAGTCTCGATGAGCAGTTCTTC.

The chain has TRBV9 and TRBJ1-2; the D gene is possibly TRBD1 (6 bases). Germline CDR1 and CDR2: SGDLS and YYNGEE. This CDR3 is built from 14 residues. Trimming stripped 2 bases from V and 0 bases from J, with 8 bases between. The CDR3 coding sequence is TGTGCCAGCAGCGTTGACAGGTCTAACTATGGCTACACCTTC. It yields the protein CASSVDRSNYGYTF.

This CDR3 is CASSSIGPGPSSYNEQFF. The CDR3 region has the DNA TGTGCCAGCTCATCAATCGGGCCGGGACCCAGCTCCTACAATGAGCAGTTCTTC. The genes are TRBV18 and TRBJ2-1; D is possibly TRBD1 or TRBD2 (5 bases each). From germline, CDR1 is KGHSH and CDR2 LQKENI. The germline V and J ends were trimmed by 5 bases and 0 bases, with 20 bases remaining between them. The CDR3 spans 18 residues. The entire variable domain, with the rest obtained from reference TRBV18 and TRBJ2-1, is as follows: NAGVMQNPRHLVRRRGQEARLRCSPMKGHSHVYWYRQLPEEGLKFMVYLQKENIIDESGMPKERFSAEFPKEGPSILRIQQVVRGDSAAYFCASSSIGPGPSSYNEQFFGPGTRLTVL.

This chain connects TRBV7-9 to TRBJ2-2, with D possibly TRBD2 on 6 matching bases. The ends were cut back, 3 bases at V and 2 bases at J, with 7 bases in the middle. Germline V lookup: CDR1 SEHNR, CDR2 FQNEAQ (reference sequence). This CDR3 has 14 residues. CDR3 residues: CASSFSGNTGELFF. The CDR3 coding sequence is TGTGCCAGCAGCTTTAGCGGAAACACCGGGGAGCTGTTTTTT.